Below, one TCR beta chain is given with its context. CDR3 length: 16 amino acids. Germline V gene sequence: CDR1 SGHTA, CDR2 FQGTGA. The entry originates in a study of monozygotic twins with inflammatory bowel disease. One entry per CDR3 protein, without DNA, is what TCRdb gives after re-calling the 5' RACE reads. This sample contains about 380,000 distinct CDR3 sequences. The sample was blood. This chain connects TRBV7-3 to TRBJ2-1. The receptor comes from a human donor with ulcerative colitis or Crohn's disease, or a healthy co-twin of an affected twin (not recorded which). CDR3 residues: CASSLIGVTVANEQFF.